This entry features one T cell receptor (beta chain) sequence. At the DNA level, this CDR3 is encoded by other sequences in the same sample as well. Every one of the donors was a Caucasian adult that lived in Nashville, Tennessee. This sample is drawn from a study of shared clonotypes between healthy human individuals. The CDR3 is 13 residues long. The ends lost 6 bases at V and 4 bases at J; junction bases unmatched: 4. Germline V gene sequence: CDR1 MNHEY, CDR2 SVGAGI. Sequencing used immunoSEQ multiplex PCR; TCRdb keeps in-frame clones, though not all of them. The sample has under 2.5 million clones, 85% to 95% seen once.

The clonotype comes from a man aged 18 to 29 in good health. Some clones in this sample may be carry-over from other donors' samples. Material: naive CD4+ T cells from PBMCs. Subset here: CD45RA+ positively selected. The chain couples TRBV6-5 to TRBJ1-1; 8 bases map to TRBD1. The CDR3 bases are TGTGCCAGCAGCTACAGGGGGGTCACTGAAGCTTTCTTT. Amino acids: CASSYRGVTEAFF.